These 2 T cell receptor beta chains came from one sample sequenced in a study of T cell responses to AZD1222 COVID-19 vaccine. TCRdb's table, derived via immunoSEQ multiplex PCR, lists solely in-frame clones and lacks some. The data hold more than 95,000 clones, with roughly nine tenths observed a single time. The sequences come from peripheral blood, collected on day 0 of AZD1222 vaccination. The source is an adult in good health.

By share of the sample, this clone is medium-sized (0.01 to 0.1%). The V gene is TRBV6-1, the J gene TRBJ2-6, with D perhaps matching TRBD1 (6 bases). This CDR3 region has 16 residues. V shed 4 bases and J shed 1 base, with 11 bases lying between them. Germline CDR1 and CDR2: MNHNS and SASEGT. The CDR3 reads CASSGFTGSGANVLTF. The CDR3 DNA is TGTGCCAGCAGTGGTTTTACAGGGTCTGGGGCCAACGTCCTGACTTTC.

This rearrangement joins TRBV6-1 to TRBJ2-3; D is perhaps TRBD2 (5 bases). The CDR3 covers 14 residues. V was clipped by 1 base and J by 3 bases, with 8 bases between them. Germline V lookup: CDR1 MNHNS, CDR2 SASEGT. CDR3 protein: CASSEGLATDTQYF. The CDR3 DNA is TGTGCCAGCAGTGAAGGGTTAGCGACAGATACGCAGTATTTT.